This T cell receptor beta chain was found in a study of T cell clonality in common variable immunodeficiency. Findings and limits, study-wide: Common variable immunodeficiency TCR beta sequences reportedly had fewer deletions and N-nucleotide insertions.

Patients had low serum IgG, IgA and/or IgM and specific antibody deficiency. Aged about 8 to 64 years, CVID subjects averaged around 43 years old. Replacement immunoglobulin had been given to every CVID subject for at least one year. Germline CDR1 and CDR2: LNHDA and SQIVND (reference sequence). J was trimmed by 7 bases and V by 1 base; bases with no gene match: 2. The CDR3 is 13 residues long. Using immunoSEQ multiplex PCR, the repertoire was profiled, and TCRdb retains in-frame clones only, with some absent. In total the sample includes about 1,600 clones, none of them seen once. Comment on this clone: Its antigen remains unknown. The read is 3 residues too short to cover the CDR3 end, so that end is filled in from the germline J gene.

The sequencing input was peripheral blood mononuclear cells. The clonotype comes from a human donor with common variable immunodeficiency. This chain connects TRBV19 to TRBJ1-1; TRBD1 matches at 8 bases. The CDR3 spells CASSIGTGLEAFF. The DNA read from the CDR3 is TGTGCCAGTAGTATAGGGACAGGGCTTGAA.